What follows describes a single T cell receptor (beta chain). This sample was taken from a study of blood T cell repertoires in COVID-19. Across the study: The origin of the acute and convalescent COVID-19 samples was the United States, Italy and Spain.

Sequencing was performed with immunoSEQ multiplex PCR; in TCRdb, only in-frame clones are kept and a portion is missing. The sample holds roughly 250,000 clones, approximately 90% seen once. Enrollees, about 18 to 90 years old, lived in about two dozen US areas. Cohort allocation depended upon clinical history that participants reported. The study counted Cohort 3 donors as recovered given two negative PCRs, clearance, or symptom resolution. Germline V CDR1 and CDR2: LGHNA, YNFKEQ. The CDR3 length is 15 residues. V shed 0 bases and J shed 4 bases, with 13 bases lying between them. The receptor was derived from a woman younger than 35 who had recovered from COVID-19. The J gene is TRBJ2-7, the V gene TRBV4-2; TRBD2 might be the D (6 bases). The sequenced sample consisted of PBMCs or T cells enriched from blood (not recorded which). The CDR3: CASSQETYAGYEQYF. The CDR3 bases are TGTGCCAGCAGCCAAGAAACGTACGCGGGGTACGAGCAGTACTTC.